These 6 T cell receptor beta chains came from one sample sequenced in a study of naive and memory T cell subsets. An equimolar mix of two oligonucleotides served as the beta constant-region primer for TRBC1 and TRBC2. Four rounds of PCR amplified the ligated cDNA using nested alpha and beta constant-region primers plus SP2. Using its own MiXCR run on the UMI-ligation and nested PCR reads, TCRdb lists one record per CDR3 protein. The sample holds over 30,000 distinct CDR3 sequences, about 18% seen once. The specimen sequenced was effector memory CD4+ T cells from blood. Subset reported: effector memory, CD45RA- CD27-. These receptors were collected from a human donor in good health.

The V gene is TRBV20-1, the J gene TRBJ1-6; D is uncertain. Germline V gene data show CDR1 as DFQATT and CDR2 as SNEGSKA (reference sequence). This CDR3 is 14 amino acids long. Trimming left V 1 base short and J 7 bases short, with 11 bases between. CDR3 in DNA: TGCAGTGCTAGAGTAGGGATCGGCAATTCACCCCTCCACTTT. It translates to CSARVGIGNSPLHF.

V and J are TRBV7-9 and TRBJ2-1; 12 bases are shared with TRBD2. The CDR3 spans 14 residues. CDR1 is SEHNR and CDR2 is FQNEAQ in the germline V gene (reference sequence). Losses at the gene ends were 6 bases for V and 7 bases for J; bases not matched to a gene: 4. CDR3 sequence: CASRTSGGRNEQFF. The CDR3 DNA follows: TGTGCCAGCAGGACTAGCGGGGGTAGGAATGAGCAGTTCTTC.

A remark on this clonotype: Since no conserved phenylalanine or tryptophan closes the CDR3, a read error is the likely cause. The chain links TRBV20-1 to TRBJ1-4; possibly TRBD1 for D (5 bases). V dropped 3 bases and J dropped 8 bases, with 19 bases sitting between them. There are 15 residues in the CDR3. Per the germline V gene, CDR1 is DFQATT and CDR2 is SNEGSKA (reference sequence). CDR3 nucleotides: TGCAGTGCTAGGGGGGATGAGGGACTAGGCGAAAAACTGTTTTAT. This codes for CSARGDEGLGEKLFY.

This clonotype counts as medium-sized. V usage is TRBV29-1 and J usage is TRBJ1-2; no reliable D call. With 5 bases removed from V and 1 base from J, the gap between germline ends came to 8 bases. CDR1 SQVTM and CDR2 ANQGSEA come from the germline V gene. The CDR3 runs to 12 residues. In DNA, the CDR3 is TGCAGCGTTACTCTTCTTAACTATGGCTACACCTTC. This gives the protein CSVTLLNYGYTF. Looking up the rest from reference TRBV29-1 and TRBJ1-2 gives the full variable domain: SAVISQKPSRDICQRGTSLTIQCQVDSQVTMMFWYRQQPGQSLTLIATANQGSEATYESGFVIDKFPISRPNLTFSTLTVSNMSPEDSSIYLCSVTLLNYGYTFGSGTRLTVV.

The rearrangement links TRBV25-1 to TRBJ2-5, with TRBD1 identical over 7 bases. The CDR3 totals 16 residues. Trimming cost V 2 bases and J 4 bases; bases outside gene matches: 10. Germline V CDR1 and CDR2: MGHDK, SYGVNS. Here the CDR3 DNA reads TGTGCCAGCAGTGAACGACAGGGCCGTCGGAGAGAGACCCAGTACTTC. It translates to CASSERQGRRRETQYF.

The CDR3 spells CASSTTTSTDTQYF. Written as DNA, the CDR3 is TGTGCCAGCAGCACTACCACAAGCACAGATACGCAGTATTTT. V is TRBV6-1 and J is TRBJ2-3; D not resolved. The CDR3 totals 14 residues. CDR1 MNHNS and CDR2 SASEGT come from the germline V gene. The V gene lost 6 bases and the J gene lost 0 bases, with 10 bases spanning the gap.